These 32 T cell receptor beta chains were all obtained from the same sample, sequenced in a study of T cell responses to AZD1222 COVID-19 vaccine. Method: immunoSEQ multiplex PCR; TCRdb's copy keeps in-frame clones and lacks some. The table lists roughly 140,000 clones, approximately 88% of them singletons. Source: peripheral blood, taken on day 0 of AZD1222 vaccination. The receptors shown here come from an adult in good health.

CDR3 residues: CASSVSGGRETQYF. CDR3 bases: TGTGCCAGCAGCGTATCCGGGGGGAGGGAGACCCAGTACTTC. The V call is TRBV9, the J call TRBJ2-5; 7 nucleotides agree with TRBD2. The germline V gene has CDR1 SGDLS and CDR2 YYNGEE. J lost 5 bases, V lost 1 base, and 5 bases had no gene match. The CDR3 is 14 residues long.

The rearrangement links TRBV25-1 to TRBJ1-5; 10 bases align to TRBD1. The CDR3 runs to 15 residues. J was trimmed by 2 bases and V by 5 bases; bases with no gene match: 3. Germline CDR1 is MGHDK and CDR2 is SYGVNS. Here the CDR3 reads CASSPTGGGNQPQHF. For the CDR3, the DNA is TGTGCCAGCAGTCCGACAGGGGGCGGCAATCAGCCCCAGCATTTT.

The genes are TRBV5-1 and TRBJ2-2, with TRBD2 matching 13 bases. The J segment lost 4 bases and the V segment lost 4 bases, leaving 10 bases of the junction unmatched. Germline V gene lookup returns CDR1 SGHRS and CDR2 YFSETQ. This CDR3 contains 18 residues. The CDR3 DNA reads as TGCGCCAGCAGCCTCCCGAGACTAGCGGGAGGAGGCACCGGGGAGCTGTTTTTT. Protein: CASSLPRLAGGGTGELFF.

This clone was seen once. The chain joins TRBV19 to TRBJ2-2; D is undetermined. V lost 6 bases, J lost 5 bases, and 25 bases lay in between. The CDR3 extends over 18 amino acids. Germline V CDR1 and CDR2: LNHDA, SQIVND (reference sequence). Here the CDR3 reads CASSSREWARPLTGELFF. The CDR3 nucleotides read TGTGCCAGTAGCAGTCGAGAGTGGGCCCGTCCGTTAACCGGGGAGCTGTTTTTT.

The J gene is TRBJ2-1, the V gene TRBV10-3; 10 nucleotides agree with TRBD2. The V segment lost 10 bases and the J segment 4 bases; nucleotides outside the gene matches: 4. Germline CDR1 is ENHRY and CDR2 is SYGVKD. The CDR3 has 13 residues. This CDR3 reads CASSSGSYNEQFF. The CDR3 DNA reads as TGTGCCAGCTCTAGCGGGAGTTACAATGAGCAGTTCTTC.

This chain connects TRBV7-8 to TRBJ1-5; D unclear. Germline V gene lookup returns CDR1 SGHVS and CDR2 FQNEAQ. V lost 0 bases and J lost 0, with 12 bases in between. CDR3 size: 17 residues. CDR3 protein: CASSLALSRDSNQPQHF. The CDR3 DNA reads as TGTGCCAGCAGCTTAGCGTTGAGCCGCGATAGCAATCAGCCCCAGCATTTT.

This chain joins TRBV19 and TRBJ2-7; D remains unclear. The CDR3 runs 13 residues. Germline loops: CDR1 LNHDA, CDR2 SQIVND (reference sequence). With 5 bases removed from V and 5 bases from J, the gap between germline ends came to 13 bases. The CDR3 bases are TGTGCCAGTAGTCGAGGTTGGCCGAACGAGCAGTACTTC. Translation: CASSRGWPNEQYF.

This clone was observed a single time. The chain carries TRBV6-1 and TRBJ1-3, with a tentative D call TRBD1 (5 bases). This CDR3 has 16 residues. Germline lookup yields CDR1 MNHNS and CDR2 SASEGT. V was cut by 1 base and J by 0 bases, with 10 bases left in between. The CDR3 protein is CASSEGGRGSGNTIYF. CDR3 in DNA: TGTGCCAGCAGTGAAGGGGGCCGGGGCTCTGGAAACACCATATATTTT.

The gene calls are TRBV30 and TRBJ2-7; D is unresolved. V lost 2 bases and J lost 4, with 9 bases in between. Germline loops: CDR1 GTSNPN, CDR2 SVGIG (reference sequence). The CDR3 extends over 12 amino acids. As DNA, the CDR3 is TGTGCCTGGAGTTTCAAGAGGTACGAGCAGTACTTC. Encoded protein: CAWSFKRYEQYF.

The chain couples TRBV11-2 to TRBJ1-1, with D perhaps matching TRBD1 (6 bases). Germline-derived CDR1 and CDR2 are SGHAT and FQNNGV. The CDR3 runs 15 residues. Trimming removed 1 base at V and 3 bases at J, with 12 bases between. The CDR3 DNA reads as TGTGCCAGCAGCTTAGTTTGGGGGGCGGACACTGAAGCTTTCTTT. Protein product: CASSLVWGADTEAFF.

V and J are TRBV24-1 and TRBJ2-3; D gene ambiguous. This CDR3 is 16 amino acids long. The V gene's germline CDR1 is KGHDR and CDR2 SFDVKD. Trimming removed 1 base from V and 1 base from J, with 11 bases in between. The CDR3: CATSDFRPGGTDTQYF. CDR3 DNA sequence: TGTGCCACCAGTGATTTTAGACCAGGCGGCACAGATACGCAGTATTTT.

V is TRBV16 and J is TRBJ2-7; TRBD2 matches 8 bases. Germline lookup yields CDR1 KGHSY and CDR2 FQNENV. V was clipped by 2 bases and J by 0 bases; unmatched bases: 3. The CDR3 is 15 residues long. DNA of the CDR3: TGTGCCAGCAGCCAAACAGCGGGAGCCTCCTACGAGCAGTACTTC. This translates into CASSQTAGASYEQYF.

The V gene is TRBV7-9, the J gene TRBJ1-6, with 7 bases lining up with TRBD1. From germline, CDR1 is SEHNR and CDR2 FQNEAQ (reference sequence). The ends lost 2 bases at V and 5 bases at J; junction bases unmatched: 3. The CDR3 consists of 15 residues. The CDR3 DNA sequence: TGTGCCAGCAGCTTATACAGGGGTCATAATTCACCCCTCCACTTT. Protein product: CASSLYRGHNSPLHF. The whole variable domain, filled in from reference TRBV7-9 and TRBJ1-6, reads DTGVSQNPRHKITKRGQNVTFRCDPISEHNRLYWYRQTLGQGPEFLTYFQNEAQLEKSRLLSDRFSAERPKGSFSTLEIQRTEQGDSAMYLCASSLYRGHNSPLHFGNGTRLTVT.

The rearrangement joins TRBV2 to TRBJ1-1, with D perhaps TRBD1 (5 bases). The germline V and J ends were trimmed by 6 bases and 0 bases, with 17 bases remaining between them. CDR3 length: 16 residues. The germline V gene has CDR1 SNHLY and CDR2 FYNNEI. The chain's CDR3 is CASRRRGLAMNTEAFF. The CDR3 DNA reads as TGTGCCAGCAGAAGGAGGGGTCTCGCCATGAACACTGAAGCTTTCTTT.

This sequence joins TRBV4-2 and TRBJ2-2, with D tentatively TRBD1 (5 bases). V shed 0 bases and J shed 3 bases, with 5 bases lying between them. CDR3 length equals 14 residues. The germline V gene encodes CDR1 LGHNA and CDR2 YNFKEQ. CDR3 sequence reads: CASSQEGDTGELFF. Here the CDR3 DNA reads TGTGCCAGCAGCCAAGAAGGGGACACCGGGGAGCTGTTTTTT.

As for this clone: The junction and the germline gene differ at one end; a read error may be behind it. This chain joins TRBV6-5 and TRBJ2-5, with TRBD1 matching 7 bases. The CDR3 covers 14 residues. Germline lookup yields CDR1 MNHEY and CDR2 SVGAGI. The CDR3 loop reads CASRYSGQNPVQYF. In nucleotides, the CDR3 is TGTGCCAGCAGGTACTCGGGACAGAATCCGGTTCAGTACTTC.

CDR3 in amino acids: CASRLAYQETQYF. In nucleotides, the CDR3 is TGTGCAAGTCGCTTAGCCTATCAAGAGACCCAGTACTTC. The chain joins TRBV12-2 to TRBJ2-5; the DNA was not used to check the table's D call, TRBD2. TRBV12-2 is an annotated pseudogene. The CDR3 extends over 13 amino acids.

V gene TRBV28 combines with J gene TRBJ1-2, with TRBD1 identical over 7 bases. The CDR3 runs 14 residues. Germline lookup yields CDR1 MDHEN and CDR2 SYDVKM. Germline trimming cut 6 bases from V and 2 bases from J; bases unmatched to any gene: 6. CDR3 sequence reads: CASRKQGNNYGYTF. The CDR3 DNA sequence: TGTGCCAGCAGGAAACAGGGGAACAACTATGGCTACACCTTC.

This sequence joins TRBV19 and TRBJ1-5; D call uncertain. The CDR3 is 13 amino acids. Germline V gives CDR1 LNHDA, CDR2 SQIVND (reference sequence). The V end lost 5 bases, the J end lost 2 bases, and 7 bases lay between the germline ends. The DNA of the CDR3 is TGTGCCAGTAGTCGCCAGGGCAATCAGCCCCAGCATTTT. This codes for CASSRQGNQPQHF.

The chain employs TRBV27 and TRBJ1-6; D is undetermined. The germline V and J ends were trimmed by 6 bases and 7 bases, with 13 bases remaining between them. This CDR3 spans 14 amino acids. Germline V gene sequence: CDR1 MNHEY, CDR2 SMNVEV (reference sequence). The CDR3 DNA follows: TGTGCCAGCAGGGCCGTCTTACCGAATTCACCCCTCCACTTT. It yields the protein CASRAVLPNSPLHF.

The V call is TRBV5-4, the J call TRBJ2-4; TRBD1 matches at 10 bases. From germline, CDR1 is SGHNT and CDR2 YYREEE (reference sequence). This CDR3 is built from 15 residues. Trimming took 1 base from V and 4 from J; bases not matched to a gene: 2. The CDR3 here is CASSLRGQGKNIQYF. In DNA, the CDR3 is TGTGCCAGCAGCTTGAGGGGACAGGGGAAAAACATTCAGTACTTC.

The V gene is TRBV6-5, the J gene TRBJ1-2; 7 nucleotides match TRBD1. The V segment lost 8 bases and the J segment 0 bases; nucleotides outside the gene matches: 3. The CDR3 runs to 13 residues. Germline V CDR1 and CDR2: MNHEY, SVGAGI. Written as DNA, the CDR3 is TGTGCCAGCGGGACAGAGACTAACTATGGCTACACCTTC. Translation gives CASGTETNYGYTF.

The V gene is TRBV18, the J gene TRBJ2-3, with 12 bases identical to TRBD2. The CDR3 is 18 residues long. Germline V lookup: CDR1 KGHSH, CDR2 LQKENI. J was trimmed by 1 base and V by 3 bases; bases with no gene match: 8. CDR3 DNA sequence: TGTGCCAGCTCACCCCTAGCGGGAGGGCCTCGAGGCACAGATACGCAGTATTTT. As protein: CASSPLAGGPRGTDTQYF.

The chain uses TRBV28 and TRBJ1-5; a possible D gene is TRBD1 (5 bases). V was trimmed by 7 bases and J by 3 bases, leaving 19 bases between them. The length of the CDR3 is 16 residues. Per germline, CDR1 MDHEN and CDR2 SYDVKM. Here the CDR3 DNA reads TGTGCCAGCAACCGATGGTCGCAGGGCCTCAATCAGCCCCAGCATTTT. Its translation is CASNRWSQGLNQPQHF.

The CDR3 protein is CASSQGLPGGAGELFF. Here the CDR3 DNA reads TGCGCCAGCAGCCAAGGGTTACCGGGAGGGGCCGGGGAGCTGTTTTTT. The rearrangement uses TRBV5-1 and TRBJ2-2, with 8 bases fitting TRBD2. Germline lookup yields CDR1 SGHRS and CDR2 YFSETQ. V shed 4 bases, J shed 6 bases, and the junction held 11 bases outside the gene matches. CDR3 size: 16 residues.

The CDR3, as DNA: TGTGCCAGCAGCCAAGAAAGGTGGGGGTTGGATACGCAGTATTTT. It yields the protein CASSQERWGLDTQYF. This rearrangement joins TRBV4-2 to TRBJ2-3; the D gene could be TRBD1 or TRBD2 (5 bases each). The V gene lost 0 bases and the J gene lost 6 bases, with 13 bases spanning the gap. CDR1 and CDR2 from the germline V gene are LGHNA and YNFKEQ. This CDR3 has 15 residues.

The chain uses TRBV6-2 or TRBV6-3 and TRBJ2-1; D unclear. V was trimmed by 6 bases and J by 6 bases, leaving 6 bases between them. Germline lookup yields CDR1 MNHEY and CDR2 SVGEGT. CDR3 length: 11 amino acids. This CDR3 is CASSSPNEQFF. CDR3 bases: TGTGCCAGCAGCTCCCCCAATGAGCAGTTCTTC.

CDR3 amino acids: CAWSIGGRETQYF. The CDR3 DNA reads TGTGCCTGGAGTATTGGCGGGAGGGAGACCCAGTACTTC. This sequence joins TRBV30 and TRBJ2-5, with TRBD2 identical over 8 bases. Unmatched junction bases numbered 4, after V lost 2 bases and J lost 5 bases. Looked up from germline, CDR1 is GTSNPN and CDR2 is SVGIG (reference sequence). The CDR3 covers 13 residues. The complete variable domain, with remaining parts taken from reference TRBV30 and TRBJ2-5, reads SQTIHQWPATLVQPVGSPLSLECTVEGTSNPNLYWYRQAAGRGLQLLFYSVGIGQISSEVPQNLSASRPQDRQFILSSKKLLLSDSGFYLCAWSIGGRETQYFGPGTRLLVL.

CDR3 coding DNA: TGTGCCAGCAGCTTCCGGGACAGGGTTGGCTACACCTTC. Translating gives CASSFRDRVGYTF. The rearrangement uses TRBV5-5 and TRBJ1-2; 9 bases line up with TRBD1. J gave up 7 bases and V 2 bases, and 3 bases lay outside the gene matches. CDR1 is SGHKS and CDR2 is YYEKEE in the germline V gene (reference sequence). This CDR3 contains 13 residues.

V gene TRBV5-1 combines with J gene TRBJ2-3; D is unresolved. Trimming stripped 0 bases from V and 2 bases from J, with 10 bases between. The germline CDR1 and CDR2 sequences are SGHRS and YFSETQ. This CDR3 contains 15 residues. The DNA of the CDR3 is TGCGCCAGCAGCTTGGGTTCTAGGCCCACAGATACGCAGTATTTT. It translates to CASSLGSRPTDTQYF.

CDR3 DNA: TGTGCCAGCGCCTTAGGGACAGGTCTTTCACCCCTCCACTTT. Translated, it gives CASALGTGLSPLHF. The rearrangement uses TRBV2 and TRBJ1-6; 8 nucleotides agree with TRBD1. The V and J ends lost 8 bases and 9 bases, in that order; junction bases with no gene match: 9. The CDR3 contains 14 residues. Germline loops: CDR1 SNHLY, CDR2 FYNNEI.

This clone was found a few times. The chain couples TRBV5-8 to TRBJ2-5, with a weak D call TRBD1 (5 bases). The V end lost 6 bases, the J end lost 2 bases, and 11 bases lay between the germline ends. There are 13 residues in the CDR3. The germline V gene encodes CDR1 SGHTS and CDR2 YDEGEE. CDR3 in amino acids: CASNLHRQETQYF. The CDR3 nucleotides read TGTGCCAGCAACCTCCACAGGCAAGAGACCCAGTACTTC. Combining the CDR3 with reference TRBV5-8 and TRBJ2-5 gives the whole variable domain EAGVTQSPTHLIKTRGQQATLRCSPISGHTSVYWYQQALGLGLQFLLWYDEGEERNRGNFPPRFSGRQFPNYSSELNVNALELEDSALYLCASNLHRQETQYFGPGTRLLVL.